This is a list of T cell receptor beta chains from one sample in a study of blood T cell repertoires in COVID-19. The table came from immunoSEQ multiplex PCR; TCRdb's copy has only in-frame clones and leaves some out. The sample lists hundreds of thousands of clones, around 90% occurring once. Sequenced: PBMCs or T cells enriched from blood (not recorded which). These receptors were collected from a woman aged 35 to 49 with acute COVID-19. Each CDR3 is given with its conserved first and last residue. The order of the fields is D gene, V gene, clone size, J gene, CDR3 DNA, CDR3 protein. The D gene is left open where the match is weak. Part of the rows lack a size; the others show once, few, many or a class for expanded clones.

>TRBD2|TRBV5-6|once|TRBJ2-7
TGTGCCAGCGGTACTAGCGGGGGGACCTTCACCGAGCAGTACTTC
CASGTSGGTFTEQYF
>NA|TRBV5-4|NA|TRBJ1-3
TGTGCCAGCAGCTACCAGATGGGGGGATGGTATCTTGGAAACACCATATATTTT
CASSYQMGGWYLGNTIYF
>NA|TRBV19|NA|TRBJ1-5
TGTGCCAGTAGTATCGTGGCAGGGGGCAATCAGCCCCAGCATTTT
CASSIVAGGNQPQHF
>NA|TRBV7-9|NA|TRBJ2-7
TGTGCCAGCAGCCCGATGGGGGCAAGCTCCTACGAGCAGTACTTC
CASSPMGASSYEQYF
>NA|TRBV6-5|NA|TRBJ2-7
TGTGCCAGCAGTTCAGCCGGGGTGATATGGGAGCAGTACTTC
CASSSAGVIWEQYF
>NA|TRBV10-3|once|TRBJ1-4
TGTGCCACAGCTAGGATCCAGGGTGATGAAAAACTGTTTTTT
CATARIQGDEKLFF
>TRBD2|TRBV18|NA|TRBJ2-5
TGTGCCAGTAGCGGGGGAACCCAAGAGACCCAGTACTTC
CASSGGTQETQYF
>TRBD1|TRBV11-2|NA|TRBJ2-2
TGTGCCAGCAGAAAACCAGGGGGCGCCTCCGGGGAGCTGTTTTTT
CASRKPGGASGELFF
>NA|TRBV7-9|NA|TRBJ2-4
TGTGCCAGCAGCCCGGGGGACAGCAAAAACATTCAGTACTTC
CASSPGDSKNIQYF
>NA|TRBV15|NA|TRBJ2-2
TGTGCCACCGGAGGGCCGAGCACCGGGGAGCTGTTTTTT
CATGGPSTGELFF